Listed below are T cell receptor beta chains from one sample, sequenced in a study of blood T cell repertoires in COVID-19. Data came from immunoSEQ multiplex PCR; TCRdb stores just in-frame clones and leaves some out. Of about 240,000 clones in the sample, over 80% were seen once. The sequenced sample consisted of peripheral blood. These receptors came from a young man who had recovered from COVID-19. Both conserved end residues are part of each CDR3. A D gene is named only where the DNA matches it firmly. Some rows mark clone size as missing; the rest say once, few, many or name a class of expanded clone.

18 | TRBD2 | TRBJ2-3 | TRBV3-1/TRBV3-2 | - | CASSQDVREAGGTDTQYF | TGTGCCAGCAGCCAAGATGTTCGTGAAGCGGGGGGCACAGATACGCAGTATTTT
13 | - | TRBJ1-2 | TRBV12-3/TRBV12-4 | - | CASSLEGAYGYTF | TGTGCCAGCAGCCTGGAGGGCGCCTATGGCTACACCTTC
17 | TRBD1 | TRBJ2-3 | TRBV27 | - | CASSHWAGTGFTDTQYF | TGTGCCAGCAGCCATTGGGCCGGGACAGGGTTCACAGATACGCAGTATTTT
16 | TRBD1 | TRBJ1-5 | TRBV18 | - | CASSDNGQGVNQPQHF | TGTGCCAGCTCGGATAACGGACAGGGCGTCAATCAGCCCCAGCATTTT
14 | TRBD1 | TRBJ1-6 | TRBV2 | - | CASSGQGSNSPLHF | TGTGCCAGCAGCGGACAGGGGAGTAATTCACCCCTCCACTTT
15 | - | TRBJ1-1 | TRBV18 | - | CASSPQNSPNTEAFF | TGTGCCAGCTCACCACAAAACAGTCCGAACACTGAAGCTTTCTTT
16 | TRBD2 | TRBJ2-6 | TRBV6-4 | - | CASSDSGGAGANVLTF | TGTGCCAGCAGTGACAGCGGGGGGGCTGGGGCCAACGTCCTGACTTTC
14 | TRBD2 | TRBJ2-3 | TRBV11-2 | - | CASSLERGTDTQYF | TGTGCCAGCAGCTTAGAGCGGGGGACAGATACGCAGTATTTT
11 | - | TRBJ1-6 | TRBV2 | few | CASSGSSPLHF | TGTGCCAGCAGTGGCAGTTCACCCCTCCACTTT
15 | TRBD2 | TRBJ2-3 | TRBV7-8 | - | CASSRLAGGRDTQYF | TGTGCCAGCAGCCGACTAGCGGGGGGGCGAGATACGCAGTATTTT
17 | TRBD2 | TRBJ2-2 | TRBV5-1 | once | CASSLIAGGPRTGELFF | TGCGCCAGCAGCCTAATAGCGGGGGGCCCCCGGACCGGGGAGCTGTTTTTT
14 | - | TRBJ2-5 | TRBV5-1 | - | CASSLRQAQETQYF | TGCGCCAGCAGCTTGCGACAGGCCCAAGAGACCCAGTACTTC
15 | TRBD2 | TRBJ2-1 | TRBV28 | - | CASSLDGLAGGEQFF | TGTGCCAGCAGTTTAGACGGACTAGCGGGGGGTGAGCAGTTCTTC
14 | - | TRBJ1-1 | TRBV5-1 | - | CASSLPQGSTEAFF | TGCGCCAGCAGCTTGCCCCAGGGAAGTACTGAAGCTTTCTTT
14 | - | TRBJ2-7 | TRBV28 | once | CASSAFGTTYEQYF | TGTGCCAGCAGTGCGTTCGGGACAACCTACGAGCAGTACTTC
16 | TRBD1 | TRBJ1-1 | TRBV4-1 | - | CASSQGRQGVRTEAFF | TGCGCCAGCAGCCAGGGTAGACAGGGGGTGCGCACTGAAGCTTTCTTT
15 | TRBD1 | TRBJ2-5 | TRBV18 | - | CASSQIGTVQETQYF | TGTGCCAGCTCGCAGATCGGGACAGTCCAAGAGACCCAGTACTTC
14 | - | TRBJ2-6 | TRBV6-6 | - | CASSGVSGANVLTF | TGTGCCAGCAGCGGGGTGTCTGGGGCCAACGTCCTGACTTTC
13 | - | TRBJ1-1 | TRBV7-9 | - | CASSLSGLGEAFF | TGTGCCAGCAGCTTATCAGGACTGGGTGAAGCTTTCTTT
11 | - | TRBJ2-2 | TRBV19 | - | CASSLSGELFF | TGTGCCAGTAGTTTATCCGGGGAGCTGTTTTTT
15 | TRBD1 | TRBJ1-2 | TRBV25-1 | - | CASSPPGTGDNGYTF | TGTGCCAGCAGTCCCCCCGGGACAGGGGATAATGGCTACACCTTC
17 | TRBD1 | TRBJ1-4 | TRBV11-2 | - | CASSVRTGYLTDEKLFF | TGTGCCAGCAGCGTCAGGACAGGGTACCTGACGGACGAAAAACTGTTTTTT
15 | - | TRBJ2-1 | TRBV2 | - | CASSQRGLIKNEQFF | TGTGCCAGCAGTCAACGGGGACTGATTAAAAATGAGCAGTTCTTC
14 | - | TRBJ1-2 | TRBV27 | once | CASSLSGLSYGYTF | TGTGCCAGCAGTTTATCGGGGCTCTCCTATGGCTACACCTTC
16 | TRBD1 | TRBJ1-2 | TRBV5-1 | few | CASSDTTGGAGYGYTF | TGCGCCAGCAGCGATACGACAGGGGGCGCTGGCTATGGCTACACCTTC
14 | - | TRBJ2-3 | TRBV10-1 | - | CASELAKGEDTQYF | TGCGCCAGCGAACTAGCCAAGGGAGAAGATACGCAGTATTTT
15 | TRBD2 | TRBJ2-5 | TRBV10-2 | - | CASSGAGGRQETQYF | TGCGCCAGCAGTGGGGCGGGGGGTCGCCAAGAGACCCAGTACTTC